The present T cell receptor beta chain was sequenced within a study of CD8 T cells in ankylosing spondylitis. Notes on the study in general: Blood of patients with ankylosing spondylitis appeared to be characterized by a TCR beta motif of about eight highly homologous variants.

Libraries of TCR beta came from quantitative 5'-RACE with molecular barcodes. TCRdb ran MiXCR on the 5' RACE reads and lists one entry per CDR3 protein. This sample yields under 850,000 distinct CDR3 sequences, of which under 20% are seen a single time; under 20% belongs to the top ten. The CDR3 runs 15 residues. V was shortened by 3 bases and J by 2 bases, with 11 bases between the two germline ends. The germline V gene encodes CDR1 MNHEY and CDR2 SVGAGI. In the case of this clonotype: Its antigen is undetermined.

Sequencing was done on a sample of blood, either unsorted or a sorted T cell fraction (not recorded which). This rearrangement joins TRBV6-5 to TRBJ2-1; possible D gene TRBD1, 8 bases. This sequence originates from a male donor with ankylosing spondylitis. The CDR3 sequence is CASSYTGGAYNEQFF. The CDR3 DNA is TGTGCCAGCAGTTATACAGGGGGGGCCTACAATGAGCAGTTCTTC.